A single sample gave rise to the 25 T cell receptor beta chains below, sequenced in a study of response to subunit inactivated influenza vaccine (dated by TCRdb to 2016 to 2019). In the paper's terms, the time point label means: around 47 days after influenza vaccine administration. The library was generated by RT-PCR. These reads were obtained on an Illumina HiSeq 2500. TCRdb's own reprocessing of the public reads used fastp at Q25 and MiXCR and kept productive beta chains. Each CDR3 protein gets just one entry, which takes the most common genes and DNA from the rows behind it. Recorded for this sample are around 500,000 distinct CDR3 sequences; approximately 9.9% of them occurred a single time. The top ten hold about 12% of the sample. This material consisted of PBMCs from blood, taken about 40 days after vaccination. Receptors originate from a man aged 45-65 years who received an inactivated influenza vaccine. Donor details come from another sample of the same person, matched by shared clones.

This clonotype was observed at least ten times. The rearrangement links TRBV10-3 to TRBJ2-3; 10 bases line up with TRBD2. CDR3 length equals 14 residues. V shed 8 bases and J 4 bases; nucleotides not matched to a gene: 6. Germline V gives CDR1 ENHRY, CDR2 SYGVKD. This CDR3 reads CAIGGSGRPDTQYF. In nucleotides, the CDR3 is TGTGCCATCGGTGGTAGCGGGAGGCCAGATACGCAGTATTTT.

This clonotype has just a few counts. The J gene is TRBJ2-1, the V gene TRBV24-1; TRBD2 matches at 7 bases. Germline V gene lookup returns CDR1 KGHDR and CDR2 SFDVKD. The CDR3 is 16 amino acids. Losses at the gene ends were 4 bases for V and 9 bases for J; bases not matched to a gene: 14. CDR3 protein: CATSDSAGVGGLEQFF. The CDR3 nucleotides read TGTGCCACCAGTGACTCCGCGGGAGTAGGCGGTCTTGAGCAGTTCTTC.

Many counts were recorded for this clonotype. The V gene is TRBV7-9, the J gene TRBJ2-5; the match to TRBD1 covers 9 bases. CDR1 is SEHNR, CDR2 FQNEAQ, per germline (reference sequence). Losses at the gene ends were 6 bases for V and 4 bases for J; bases not matched to a gene: 0. The CDR3 is 12 amino acids. The DNA of the CDR3 is TGTGCCAGCAGGGGACAGGGAGAGACCCAGTACTTC. This gives the protein CASRGQGETQYF.

V is TRBV3-1 and J is TRBJ2-1; weak D call: TRBD2 (5 bases). Trimming took off 7 bases at V and 11 bases at J, with 12 bases between the two ends. The germline V gene has CDR1 LGHDT and CDR2 YNNKEL (reference sequence). This CDR3 spans 11 amino acids. The CDR3 DNA reads TGTGCCAGCACCTACGCGGGCCAGCAGTTCTTC. As protein: CASTYAGQQFF.

This sequence joins TRBV4-3 and TRBJ2-7, with TRBD2 matching 16 bases. The germline gives CDR1 LGHNA, CDR2 YSLEER. The CDR3 is 18 residues long. The trim removed 0 bases at V and 1 base at J, leaving 3 bases unmatched. The CDR3 is CASSQEGLAGGYSYEQYF. The DNA for the CDR3 is TGCGCCAGCAGCCAAGAGGGACTAGCGGGAGGGTATTCCTACGAGCAGTACTTC.

With regard to this clonotype: At one boundary the junction diverges from the germline segment, which might be a read error. This chain connects TRBV5-1 to TRBJ2-7; D might be TRBD1 (5 bases). Germline V gene sequence: CDR1 SGHRS, CDR2 YFSETQ. CDR3 length: 15 amino acids. CDR3 residues: CASRLDTSSSYEQYF. CDR3 nucleotide sequence: TGCGCCAGCAGGTTGGACACATCGAGCTCCTACGAGCAGTACTTC.

Only a few counts were recorded for this clonotype. The chain uses TRBV27 and TRBJ2-1; D uncertain. The CDR3 contains 15 residues. Trimming took 1 base from V and 0 from J, leaving 7 bases between them. Per germline, CDR1 MNHEY and CDR2 SMNVEV (reference sequence). CDR3 DNA sequence: TGTGCCAGCAGTTTATTTGGGCCCTCCTACAATGAGCAGTTCTTC. Protein product: CASSLFGPSYNEQFF.

Ten or more counts support this clonotype. This chain uses TRBV6-1 with TRBJ2-2, with D maybe TRBD1 (6 bases). The CDR3 extends over 17 amino acids. Trimming removed 5 bases from V and 4 bases from J, with 20 bases in between. The germline CDR1 and CDR2 sequences are MNHNS and SASEGT. The DNA for the CDR3 is TGTGCCAGCAGTCTGGATAGAGGGACAATAGGCACCGGGGAGCTGTTTTTT. Amino acids: CASSLDRGTIGTGELFF.

This clonotype was counted at least ten times. The rearrangement links TRBV4-1 to TRBJ2-3, with D perhaps matching TRBD2 (5 bases). This CDR3 has 14 amino acids. The germline CDR1 and CDR2 sequences are MGHRA and YSYEKL. Trimming stripped 2 bases from V and 5 bases from J, with 11 bases between. For the CDR3, the DNA is TGCGCCAGCAGCCAACTAATAAGCGGAGATACGCAGTATTTT. Residues: CASSQLISGDTQYF.

The V call is TRBV12-3 or TRBV12-4, the J call TRBJ2-5; the D is unclear. The germline V and J ends were trimmed by 3 bases and 6 bases, with 17 bases remaining between them. This CDR3 region has 15 residues. CDR3 loop: CASSFEGTRTKTQYF. CDR3 DNA: TGTGCCAGCAGTTTCGAAGGTACCAGGACGAAGACCCAGTACTTC.

The rearrangement uses TRBV7-9 and TRBJ2-7, with 9 bases lining up with TRBD1. There are 14 residues in the CDR3. Germline V gives CDR1 SEHNR, CDR2 FQNEAQ (reference sequence). V dropped 6 bases and J dropped 2; count of bases not matched to a gene: 5. Here the CDR3 DNA reads TGTGCCAGCAGGTCGGACAGGGGAGCCTACGAGCAGTACTTC. Protein: CASRSDRGAYEQYF.

In its sample, this clonotype was seen many times. This rearrangement joins TRBV12-3 or TRBV12-4 to TRBJ2-5, with a weak D call TRBD2 (5 bases). CDR3 length: 14 residues. V gave up 5 bases and J gave up 8 bases, with 18 bases separating them. CDR3 protein: CASSTPEGRVTQYF. CDR3 bases: TGTGCCAGCAGTACCCCTGAGGGCCGCGTAACCCAGTACTTC.

This clonotype came up a few times. The chain recombines TRBV18 with TRBJ2-1; 11 bases agree with TRBD1. Germline lookup yields CDR1 KGHSH and CDR2 LQKENI. V gave up 11 bases and J gave up 7 bases; unmatched junction bases: 10. The length of the CDR3 is 14 residues. The CDR3 protein is CAGRPGTGGNEQFF. In nucleotides, the CDR3 is TGTGCCGGCCGGCCCGGGACAGGGGGAAATGAGCAGTTCTTC.

This clonotype has ten or more counts. The CDR3 sequence is CASSQGQVRTEAFF. The CDR3, as DNA: TGCGCCAGCAGCCAGGGCCAGGTTAGGACTGAAGCTTTCTTT. The chain combines TRBV4-3 with TRBJ1-1; D not resolved. The CDR3 sequence is 14 residues long. V lost 3 bases to trimming and J lost 5 bases, with 13 bases between them. Germline CDR1 reads LGHNA; CDR2 reads YSLEER.

This clonotype has only a few counts. The genes are TRBV6-5 and TRBJ2-1; 8 bases line up with TRBD2. The CDR3 sequence is 15 residues long. The germline gives CDR1 MNHEY, CDR2 SVGAGI. Trimming cost V 0 bases and J 6 bases; bases outside gene matches: 4. The CDR3 DNA sequence: TGTGCCAGCAGTTACTCGCCACTAGCGGCCAATGAGCAGTTCTTC. Translation gives CASSYSPLAANEQFF.

This clonotype was counted many times. This chain links TRBV20-1 with TRBJ2-2; 9 bases are a match to TRBD2. The length of the CDR3 is 14 residues. The germline V gene has CDR1 DFQATT and CDR2 SNEGSKA (reference sequence). With V trimmed by 2 bases and J by 7 bases, 5 bases remained unmatched. The CDR3 bases are TGCAGTGCTAGACTTAGCGGGAGTAACGGGGAGCTGTTTTTT. It is translated as CSARLSGSNGELFF.

This clonotype was observed at least ten times. This sequence joins TRBV3-1 and TRBJ2-5; perhaps TRBD1 as D (5 bases). The CDR3 consists of 13 residues. V shed 6 bases and J shed 4 bases, with 12 bases lying between them. Germline loops: CDR1 LGHDT, CDR2 YNNKEL (reference sequence). The CDR3 reads CASSTVQGETQYF. CDR3 sequence (DNA): TGTGCCAGCAGTACCGTTCAGGGAGAGACCCAGTACTTC.

V and J are TRBV4-3 and TRBJ1-5; D call uncertain. This CDR3 has 13 residues. Germline V CDR1 and CDR2: LGHNA, YSLEER. The V gene lost 2 bases and the J gene lost 1 base, with 3 bases spanning the gap. CDR3 DNA: TGCGCCAGCAGCCAAAGGAGCAATCAGCCCCAGCATTTT. Amino acid sequence: CASSQRSNQPQHF.

The chain is built from TRBV3-1 and TRBJ1-5; TRBD1 might be the D (6 bases). Per germline, CDR1 LGHDT and CDR2 YNNKEL (reference sequence). This CDR3 spans 15 amino acids. Trimming pared 2 bases from V and 3 bases from J, leaving 11 bases between. CDR3 residues: CASSQHGQINQPQHF. In DNA, the CDR3 is TGTGCCAGCAGCCAACATGGACAGATCAATCAGCCCCAGCATTTT.

The chain joins TRBV4-1 to TRBJ2-2, with 12 bases lining up with TRBD1. The CDR3 is made up of 17 amino acids. J gave up 4 bases and V 3 bases, and 6 bases lay outside the gene matches. Germline CDR1 is MGHRA and CDR2 is YSYEKL. The CDR3 is CASSHRDRGRGTGELFF. Written as DNA, the CDR3 is TGCGCCAGCAGCCATAGGGACAGGGGGCGAGGCACCGGGGAGCTGTTTTTT.

This clonotype was seen repeatedly, ten times or more. The V call is TRBV20-1, the J call TRBJ2-3, with no clear D. Germline CDR1 and CDR2: DFQATT and SNEGSKA (reference sequence). Trimming removed 1 base at V and 4 bases at J, with 9 bases between. The CDR3 runs to 13 residues. CDR3 nucleotides: TGCAGTGCTAGAGGACACCAATCAGATACGCAGTATTTT. Translating it yields CSARGHQSDTQYF.

The chain carries TRBV7-9 and TRBJ2-7; D unresolved. Trimming shortened V by 2 bases and J by 6 bases, and 14 bases separated the two germline ends. The CDR3 has 14 amino acids. The germline CDR1 and CDR2 sequences are SEHNR and FQNEAQ (reference sequence). The CDR3 bases are TGTGCCAGCAGCTTAAATGGTCTCGTCGGCGAGCAGTACTTC. Translating it yields CASSLNGLVGEQYF.

The chain uses TRBV28 and TRBJ2-7, with a weak D call TRBD1 (6 bases). The CDR3 runs to 16 residues. The germline CDR1 and CDR2 sequences are MDHEN and SYDVKM. V lost 2 bases, J lost 3 bases, and 17 bases lay in between. The CDR3 DNA reads as TGTGCCAGCAGTTTAGACCTGACAAGGGGGAGCTACGAGCAGTACTTC. Its protein is CASSLDLTRGSYEQYF. Supplemented by reference TRBV28 and TRBJ2-7, the full variable domain reads DVKVTQSSRYLVKRTGEKVFLECVQDMDHENMFWYRQDPGLGLRLIYFSYDVKMKEKGDIPEGYSVSREKKERFSLILESASTNQTSMYLCASSLDLTRGSYEQYFGPGTRLTVT.

V gene TRBV7-9 combines with J gene TRBJ2-1, with TRBD2 matching 12 bases. The CDR3 length is 15 residues. From germline, CDR1 is SEHNR and CDR2 FQNEAQ (reference sequence). V was clipped by 5 bases and J by 5 bases; unmatched bases: 4. In DNA form, the CDR3 reads TGTGCCAGCAGCCCCCGGACTAGCGGGGACAATGAGCAGTTCTTC. It is translated as CASSPRTSGDNEQFF.

The chain joins TRBV12-3 or TRBV12-4 to TRBJ2-7; 9 nucleotides agree with TRBD1. The ends lost 6 bases at V and 7 bases at J; junction bases unmatched: 10. The CDR3 contains 14 residues. CDR3 residues: CASRPGTGRGEQYF. In DNA, the CDR3 is TGTGCCAGCAGACCCGGGACAGGGAGGGGAGAGCAGTACTTC.